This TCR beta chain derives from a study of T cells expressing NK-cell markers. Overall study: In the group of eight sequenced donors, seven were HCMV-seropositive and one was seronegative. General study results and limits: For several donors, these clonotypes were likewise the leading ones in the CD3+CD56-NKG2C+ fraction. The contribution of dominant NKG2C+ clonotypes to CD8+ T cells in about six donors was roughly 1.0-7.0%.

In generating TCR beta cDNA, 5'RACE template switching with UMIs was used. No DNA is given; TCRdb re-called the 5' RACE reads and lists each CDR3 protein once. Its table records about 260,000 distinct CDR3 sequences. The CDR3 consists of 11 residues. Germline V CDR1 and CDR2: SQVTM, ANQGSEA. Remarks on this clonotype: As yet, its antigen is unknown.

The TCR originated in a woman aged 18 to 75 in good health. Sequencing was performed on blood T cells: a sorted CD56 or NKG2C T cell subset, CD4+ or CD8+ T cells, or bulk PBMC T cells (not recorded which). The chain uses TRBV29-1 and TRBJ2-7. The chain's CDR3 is CSVGGDYEQYF.